These 18 T cell receptor beta chains were sequenced from one sample in a study of T cells in Graves' hyperthyroidism and ophthalmopathy. Researchers amplified the TCR beta CDR3 regions from RNA transcripts. TCR CDR3 underwent first-round RT-PCR with the HTBI primer set. One entry per CDR3 protein, called by TCRdb with MiXCR from the multiplex PCR reads. The table has 550,000 to 800,000 distinct CDR3 sequences, roughly 17% seen once. Material: blood. The receptors derive from a man in his late teens or twenties with Graves' hyperthyroidism.

The chain employs TRBV7-9 and TRBJ2-7; TRBD2 aligns across 10 bases. The trim removed 5 bases at V and 5 bases at J, leaving 9 bases unmatched. The CDR3 runs to 15 residues. Germline V gene lookup returns CDR1 SEHNR and CDR2 FQNEAQ (reference sequence). The CDR3 sequence: CASSAASGRIDEQYF. CDR3 DNA sequence: TGTGCCAGCAGCGCGGCTAGCGGGAGAATTGACGAGCAGTACTTC.

V usage is TRBV6-4 and J usage is TRBJ2-7; tentatively, D is TRBD1 or TRBD2 (6 bases each). Germline CDR1 is MRHNA and CDR2 is SNTAGT. V lost 0 bases and J lost 6, with 9 bases in between. The CDR3 covers 13 residues. The CDR3 region has the DNA TGTGCCAGCAGTGACTCGAAGGGGGGCGAGCAGTACTTC. Translating it yields CASSDSKGGEQYF.

The genes are TRBV7-3 and TRBJ2-7; D unclear. Germline V CDR1 and CDR2: SGHTA, FQGTGA. Trimming removed 6 bases from V and 5 bases from J, with 14 bases in between. The CDR3 extends over 13 amino acids. The CDR3 sequence is CASSRTSENEQYF. CDR3 in DNA: TGTGCCAGCAGTCGAACTTCGGAGAACGAGCAGTACTTC.

This clonotype appeared once. CDR3: CASAPIGLAGVGVLSSYNEQFF. The CDR3, as DNA: TGTGCTAGTGCCCCCATCGGACTAGCGGGAGTGGGGGTGTTAAGCTCCTACAATGAGCAGTTCTTC. The V call is TRBV12-5, the J call TRBJ2-1; 13 nucleotides match TRBD2. Unmatched junction bases numbered 21, after V lost 7 bases and J lost 0 bases. The CDR3 has 22 amino acids. Germline lookup yields CDR1 LGHNT and CDR2 FRNRAP. The full variable domain, rest sourced from reference TRBV12-5 and TRBJ2-1, is DARVTQTPRHKVTEMGQEVTMRCQPILGHNTVFWYRQTMMQGLELLAYFRNRAPLDDSGMPKDRFSAEMPDATLATLKIQPSEPRDSAVYFCASAPIGLAGVGVLSSYNEQFFGPGTRLTVL.

This clonotype was recorded at least ten times. The V gene is TRBV2, the J gene TRBJ1-6; a possible D gene is TRBD1 (6 bases). Trimming removed 8 bases at V and 5 bases at J, with 10 bases between. CDR1 is SNHLY and CDR2 is FYNNEI in the germline V gene. CDR3 length equals 13 residues. CDR3 DNA: TGTGCCAGCGCAGGGGACCATAATTCACCCCTCCACTTT. As protein: CASAGDHNSPLHF.

This clonotype came up many times. The V gene is TRBV5-5, the J gene TRBJ1-1; no definite D call. The V end lost 1 base, the J end lost 5 bases, and 12 bases lay between the germline ends. The CDR3 covers 14 residues. The germline CDR1 and CDR2 sequences are SGHKS and YYEKEE (reference sequence). In nucleotides, the CDR3 is TGTGCCAGCAGCTTGCTCGGGGAAGGGACTGAAGCTTTCTTT. It is translated as CASSLLGEGTEAFF.

This clonotype has at least ten counts. The gene calls are TRBV6-5 and TRBJ2-2; D ambiguous. Germline-derived CDR1 and CDR2 are MNHEY and SVGAGI. CDR3 length equals 14 residues. Between the trimmed V and J ends, which lost 2 bases and 4 bases, there was a span of 8 bases. The CDR3 region has the DNA TGTGCCAGCAGTTACCTGGGGATCACCGGGGAGCTGTTTTTT. This encodes CASSYLGITGELFF.

This chain links TRBV7-8 with TRBJ2-1; 7 positions agree with TRBD1. This CDR3 comprises 16 residues. With V trimmed by 5 bases and J by 4 bases, 11 bases remained unmatched. Germline lookup yields CDR1 SGHVS and CDR2 FQNEAQ. The CDR3 DNA reads as TGTGCCAGCAGCCCTAGGGGGCTAGGGGCTTACAATGAGCAGTTCTTC. Protein: CASSPRGLGAYNEQFF.

This clonotype showed up just a few times. The chain recombines TRBV2 with TRBJ2-7; D not resolved. The V gene's germline CDR1 is SNHLY and CDR2 FYNNEI. The CDR3 has 14 residues. The V gene lost 0 bases and the J gene lost 3 bases, with 9 bases spanning the gap. The CDR3 bases are TGTGCCAGCAGTGAAGCGGGGTATTTCTACGAGCAGTACTTC. This codes for CASSEAGYFYEQYF.

This chain uses TRBV20-1 with TRBJ1-1; D not certain. Germline CDR1 and CDR2: DFQATT and SNEGSKA (reference sequence). V gave up 4 bases and J gave up 1 base, with 13 bases separating them. The CDR3 length is 14 residues. The CDR3: CSATILKGNTEAFF. The CDR3 nucleotides are TGCAGTGCTACTATACTTAAGGGGAACACTGAAGCTTTCTTT.

This chain joins TRBV24-1 and TRBJ2-1; TRBD2 matches 9 bases. Germline V gives CDR1 KGHDR, CDR2 SFDVKD. The V and J ends lost 4 bases and 9 bases, in that order; junction bases with no gene match: 3. CDR3 length: 13 amino acids. The CDR3 protein is CATSELAGAEQFF. Written as DNA, the CDR3 is TGTGCCACCAGTGAATTAGCGGGGGCTGAGCAGTTCTTC.

This clonotype was counted ten times or more. The V gene is TRBV20-1, the J gene TRBJ2-1; the match to TRBD1 covers 9 bases. This CDR3 is 17 amino acids long. The V segment lost 4 bases and the J segment 1 base; nucleotides outside the gene matches: 11. Germline V gives CDR1 DFQATT, CDR2 SNEGSKA (reference sequence). CDR3 sequence: CSAINRGLVRSYNEQFF. In DNA form, the CDR3 reads TGCAGTGCTATTAACAGGGGGCTGGTCCGTTCCTACAATGAGCAGTTCTTC.

This chain uses TRBV6-2 or TRBV6-3 with TRBJ2-1; possible D gene TRBD2, 6 bases. Looked up from germline, CDR1 is MNHEY and CDR2 is SVGEGT. The CDR3 is made up of 12 amino acids. The ends were cut back, 7 bases at V and 9 bases at J, with 13 bases in the middle. The CDR3 DNA is TGTGCCAGCATGCGGGTAGCGGCTGAGCAGTTCTTC. Its translation: CASMRVAAEQFF.

This clonotype has a count of ten or more. The CDR3 here is CASSPSGIGRAQYF. The CDR3 nucleotides read TGTGCCAGCAGCCCCTCGGGGATTGGTAGGGCCCAGTACTTC. The chain links TRBV7-8 to TRBJ2-5; D is possibly TRBD2 (5 bases). CDR3 length equals 14 residues. The V end was cut by 5 bases, the J end by 9 bases, with 19 bases between. Looked up from germline, CDR1 is SGHVS and CDR2 is FQNEAQ.

This clonotype came up once. This chain connects TRBV7-9 to TRBJ1-2; possible D gene TRBD1, 5 bases. V shed 5 bases and J shed 4 bases, with 17 bases lying between them. CDR1 SEHNR and CDR2 FQNEAQ come from the germline V gene (reference sequence). This CDR3 comprises 15 residues. The CDR3, as DNA: TGTGCCAGCAGCCCAGGGACTGGCCTCAGCTATGGCTACACCTTC. This encodes CASSPGTGLSYGYTF. Full variable domain (missing parts from reference TRBV7-9 and TRBJ1-2): DTGVSQNPRHKITKRGQNVTFRCDPISEHNRLYWYRQTLGQGPEFLTYFQNEAQLEKSRLLSDRFSAERPKGSFSTLEIQRTEQGDSAMYLCASSPGTGLSYGYTFGSGTRLTVV.

This clonotype came up many times. The chain joins TRBV28 to TRBJ2-7, with D uncertain. The V gene lost 3 bases and the J gene lost 0 bases, with 18 bases spanning the gap. This CDR3 has 17 amino acids. The V gene's germline CDR1 is MDHEN and CDR2 SYDVKM. CDR3 sequence (DNA): TGTGCCAGCAGTTTGGGCCCTTGGGCAGGAAACTCCTACGAGCAGTACTTC. Its protein is CASSLGPWAGNSYEQYF.

The chain is built from TRBV20-1 and TRBJ2-1; 10 bases map to TRBD2. Trimming at V came to 0 bases and at J to 7 bases, leaving 6 bases not matched to a gene. The CDR3 extends over 15 amino acids. CDR1 and CDR2 (germline): DFQATT, SNEGSKA (reference sequence). The CDR3 reads CSARDRLAGVNEQFF. The CDR3 region has the DNA TGCAGTGCTAGAGATCGGCTAGCGGGAGTAAATGAGCAGTTCTTC.

This chain uses TRBV15 with TRBJ2-1; possible D gene TRBD2, 6 bases. This CDR3 is built from 12 residues. V was clipped by 1 base and J by 9 bases, with 7 bases between them. Germline V gives CDR1 LNHNV, CDR2 YYDKDF (reference sequence). The CDR3 DNA follows: TGTGCCACCAGCAGAGCGGGAGTTGAGCAGTTCTTC. Protein sequence: CATSRAGVEQFF.